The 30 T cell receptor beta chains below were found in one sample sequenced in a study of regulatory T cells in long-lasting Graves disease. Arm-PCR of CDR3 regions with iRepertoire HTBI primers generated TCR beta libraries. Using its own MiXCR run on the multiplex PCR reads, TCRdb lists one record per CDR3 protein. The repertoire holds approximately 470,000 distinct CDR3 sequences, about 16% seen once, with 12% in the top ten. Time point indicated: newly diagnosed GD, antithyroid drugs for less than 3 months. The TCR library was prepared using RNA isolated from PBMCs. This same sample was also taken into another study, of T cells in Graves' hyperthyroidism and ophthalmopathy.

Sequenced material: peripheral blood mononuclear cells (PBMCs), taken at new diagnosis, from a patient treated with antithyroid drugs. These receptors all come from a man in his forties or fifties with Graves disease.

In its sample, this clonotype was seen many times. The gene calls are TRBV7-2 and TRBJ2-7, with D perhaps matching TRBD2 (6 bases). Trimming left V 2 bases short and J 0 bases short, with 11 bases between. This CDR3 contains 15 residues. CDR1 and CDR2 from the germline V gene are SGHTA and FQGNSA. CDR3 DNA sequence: TGTGCCAGCAGCTTATGGGACTCTTACTCCTACGAGCAGTACTTC. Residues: CASSLWDSYSYEQYF.

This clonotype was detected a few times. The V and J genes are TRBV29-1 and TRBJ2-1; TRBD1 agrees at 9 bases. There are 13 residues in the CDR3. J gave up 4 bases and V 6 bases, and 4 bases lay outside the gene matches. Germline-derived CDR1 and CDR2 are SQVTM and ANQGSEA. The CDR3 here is CSVLQGAYNEQFF. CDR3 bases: TGCAGCGTCCTACAGGGGGCATACAATGAGCAGTTCTTC.

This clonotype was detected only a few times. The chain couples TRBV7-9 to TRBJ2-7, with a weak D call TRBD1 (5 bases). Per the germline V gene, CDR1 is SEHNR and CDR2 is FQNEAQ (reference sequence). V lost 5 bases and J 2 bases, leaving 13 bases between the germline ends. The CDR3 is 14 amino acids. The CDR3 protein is CASSPQAKPYEQYF. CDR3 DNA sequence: TGTGCCAGCAGCCCACAGGCGAAACCCTACGAGCAGTACTTC.

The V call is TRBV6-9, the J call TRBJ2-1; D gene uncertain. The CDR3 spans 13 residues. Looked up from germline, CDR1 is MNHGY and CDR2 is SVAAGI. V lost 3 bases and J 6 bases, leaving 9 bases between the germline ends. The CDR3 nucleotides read TGTGCCAGCAGTTACACCGAGTTCAATGAGCAGTTCTTC. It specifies CASSYTEFNEQFF.

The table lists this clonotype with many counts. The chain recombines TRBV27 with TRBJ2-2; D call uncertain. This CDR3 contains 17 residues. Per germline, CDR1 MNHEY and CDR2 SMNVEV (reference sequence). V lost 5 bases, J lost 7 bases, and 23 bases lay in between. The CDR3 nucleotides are TGTGCCAGCAGTCCCTATGGGTCCCGGCGAGGTCACGGGGAGCTGTTTTTT. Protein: CASSPYGSRRGHGELFF.

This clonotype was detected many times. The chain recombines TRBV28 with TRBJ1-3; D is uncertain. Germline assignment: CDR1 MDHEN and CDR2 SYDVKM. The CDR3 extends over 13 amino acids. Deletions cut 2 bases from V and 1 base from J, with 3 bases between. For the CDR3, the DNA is TGTGCCAGCAGTTTAGGATCTGGAAACACCATATATTTT. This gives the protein CASSLGSGNTIYF.

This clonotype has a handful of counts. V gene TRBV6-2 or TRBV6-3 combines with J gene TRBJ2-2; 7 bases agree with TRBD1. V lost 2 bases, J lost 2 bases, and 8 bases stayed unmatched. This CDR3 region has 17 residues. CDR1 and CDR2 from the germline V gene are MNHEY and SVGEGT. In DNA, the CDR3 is TGTGCCAGCAGTTACCGCCAGACAGGGAAAAACACCGGGGAGCTGTTTTTT. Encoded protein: CASSYRQTGKNTGELFF.

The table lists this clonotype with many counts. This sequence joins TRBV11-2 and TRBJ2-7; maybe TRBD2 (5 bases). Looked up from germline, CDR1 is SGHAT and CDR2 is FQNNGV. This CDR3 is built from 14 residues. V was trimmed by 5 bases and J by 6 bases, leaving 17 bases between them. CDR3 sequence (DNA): TGTGCCAGCAGCCCCGTCACTAGATGGCTCGAGCAGTACTTC. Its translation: CASSPVTRWLEQYF.

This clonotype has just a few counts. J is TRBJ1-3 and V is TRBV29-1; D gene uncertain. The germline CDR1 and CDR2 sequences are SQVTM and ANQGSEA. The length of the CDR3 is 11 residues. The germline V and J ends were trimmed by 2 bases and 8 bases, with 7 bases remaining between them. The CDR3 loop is CSVEKGDTIYF. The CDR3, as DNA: TGCAGCGTTGAAAAGGGAGACACCATATATTTT.

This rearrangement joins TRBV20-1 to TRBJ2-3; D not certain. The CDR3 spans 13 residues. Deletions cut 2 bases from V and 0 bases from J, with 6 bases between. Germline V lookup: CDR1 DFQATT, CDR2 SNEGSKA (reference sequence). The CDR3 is CSARHGSTDTQYF. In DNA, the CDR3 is TGCAGTGCTAGACACGGAAGCACAGATACGCAGTATTTT.

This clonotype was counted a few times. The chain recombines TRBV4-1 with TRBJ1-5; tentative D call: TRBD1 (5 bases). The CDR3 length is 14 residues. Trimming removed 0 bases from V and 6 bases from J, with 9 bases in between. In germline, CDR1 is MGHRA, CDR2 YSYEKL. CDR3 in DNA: TGCGCCAGCAGCCAAGATGGGACGTTTCAGCCCCAGCATTTT. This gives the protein CASSQDGTFQPQHF.

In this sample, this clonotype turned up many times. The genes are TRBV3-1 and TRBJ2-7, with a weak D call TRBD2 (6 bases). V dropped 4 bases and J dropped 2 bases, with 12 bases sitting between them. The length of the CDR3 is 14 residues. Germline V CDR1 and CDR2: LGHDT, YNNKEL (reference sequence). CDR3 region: CASSRGVETYEQYF. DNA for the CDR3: TGTGCCAGCAGCCGGGGGGTAGAAACCTACGAGCAGTACTTC.

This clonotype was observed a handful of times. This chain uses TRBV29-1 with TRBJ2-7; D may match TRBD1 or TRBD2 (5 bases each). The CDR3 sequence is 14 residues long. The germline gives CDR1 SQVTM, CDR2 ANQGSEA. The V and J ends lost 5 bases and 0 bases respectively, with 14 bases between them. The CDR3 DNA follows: TGCAGCGTTCTTTCCGGGACCAACTCCTACGAGCAGTACTTC. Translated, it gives CSVLSGTNSYEQYF.

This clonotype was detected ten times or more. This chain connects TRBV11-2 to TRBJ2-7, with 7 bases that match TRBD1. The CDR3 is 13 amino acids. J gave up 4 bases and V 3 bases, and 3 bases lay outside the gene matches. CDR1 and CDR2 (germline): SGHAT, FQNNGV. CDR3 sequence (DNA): TGTGCCAGCAGCTTGGGGACAGAATACGAGCAGTACTTC. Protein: CASSLGTEYEQYF.

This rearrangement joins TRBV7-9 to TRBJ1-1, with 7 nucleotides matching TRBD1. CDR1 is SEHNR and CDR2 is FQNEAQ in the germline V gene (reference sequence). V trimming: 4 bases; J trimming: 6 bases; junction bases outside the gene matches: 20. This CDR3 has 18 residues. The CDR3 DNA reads TGTGCCAGCAGCTCTCTGATGACAGGGACGGGTAGGAGCGCTGAAGCTTTCTTT. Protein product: CASSSLMTGTGRSAEAFF. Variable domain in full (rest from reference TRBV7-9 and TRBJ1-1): DTGVSQNPRHKITKRGQNVTFRCDPISEHNRLYWYRQTLGQGPEFLTYFQNEAQLEKSRLLSDRFSAERPKGSFSTLEIQRTEQGDSAMYLCASSSLMTGTGRSAEAFFGQGTRLTVV.

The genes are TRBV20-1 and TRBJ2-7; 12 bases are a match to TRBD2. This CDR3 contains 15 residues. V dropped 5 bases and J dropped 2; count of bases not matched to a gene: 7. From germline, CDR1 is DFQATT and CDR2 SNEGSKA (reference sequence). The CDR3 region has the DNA TGCAGTGCTCCAAACCGGACTAGCGGGACCTACGAGCAGTACTTC. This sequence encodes CSAPNRTSGTYEQYF.

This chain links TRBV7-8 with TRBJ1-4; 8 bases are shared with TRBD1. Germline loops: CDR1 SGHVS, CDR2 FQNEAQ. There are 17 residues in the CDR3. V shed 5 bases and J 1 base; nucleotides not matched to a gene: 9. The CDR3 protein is CASSDPWTGRTNEKLFF. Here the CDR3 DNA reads TGTGCCAGCAGCGACCCCTGGACAGGGCGAACTAATGAAAAACTGTTTTTT.

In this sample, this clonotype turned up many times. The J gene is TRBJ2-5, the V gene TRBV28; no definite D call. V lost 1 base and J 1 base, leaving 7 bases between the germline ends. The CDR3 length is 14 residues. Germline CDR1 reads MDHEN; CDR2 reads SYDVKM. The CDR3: CASSLYGFQETQYF. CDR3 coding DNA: TGTGCCAGCAGTTTATATGGGTTCCAAGAGACCCAGTACTTC.

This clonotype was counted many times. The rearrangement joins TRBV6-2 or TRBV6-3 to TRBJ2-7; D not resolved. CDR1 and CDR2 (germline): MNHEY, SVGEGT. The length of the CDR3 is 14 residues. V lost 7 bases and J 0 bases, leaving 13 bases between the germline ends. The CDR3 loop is CASTLWVSSYEQYF. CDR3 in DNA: TGTGCCAGCACCCTGTGGGTAAGCTCCTACGAGCAGTACTTC.

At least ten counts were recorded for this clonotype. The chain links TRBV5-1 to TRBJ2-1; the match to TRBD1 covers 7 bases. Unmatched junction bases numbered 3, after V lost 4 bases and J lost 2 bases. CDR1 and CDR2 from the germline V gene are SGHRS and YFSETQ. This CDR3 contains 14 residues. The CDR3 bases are TGCGCCAGCAGCACCGGGACAGCCTACAATGAGCAGTTCTTC. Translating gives CASSTGTAYNEQFF.

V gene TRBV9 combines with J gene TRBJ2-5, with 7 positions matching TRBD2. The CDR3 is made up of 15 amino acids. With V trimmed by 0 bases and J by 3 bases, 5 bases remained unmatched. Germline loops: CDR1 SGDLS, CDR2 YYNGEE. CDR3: CASSVALGGEETQYF. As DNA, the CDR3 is TGTGCCAGCAGCGTAGCTTTGGGGGGGGAAGAGACCCAGTACTTC.

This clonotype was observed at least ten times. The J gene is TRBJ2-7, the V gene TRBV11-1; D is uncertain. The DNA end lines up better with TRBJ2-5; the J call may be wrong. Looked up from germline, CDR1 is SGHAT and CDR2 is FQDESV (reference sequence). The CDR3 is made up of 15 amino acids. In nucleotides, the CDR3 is TGTGCCAGCAGCTTAGCGATGGAGCCGCGGGAGACCCAGTACTTC. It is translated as CASSLAMEPRETQYF.

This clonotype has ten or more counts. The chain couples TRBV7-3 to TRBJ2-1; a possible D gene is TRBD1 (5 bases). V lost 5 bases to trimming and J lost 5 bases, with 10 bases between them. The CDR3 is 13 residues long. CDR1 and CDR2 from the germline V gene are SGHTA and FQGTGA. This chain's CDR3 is CASSPDRHNEQFF. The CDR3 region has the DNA TGTGCCAGCAGCCCCGACAGACACAATGAGCAGTTCTTC.

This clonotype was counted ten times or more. CDR3 sequence reads: CASKQGRGYSYEQYF. CDR3 nucleotides: TGCGCCAGTAAACAAGGTCGGGGCTATAGCTACGAGCAGTACTTC. V is TRBV10-2 and J is TRBJ2-7; either TRBD1 or TRBD2 may supply D (5 bases each). The CDR3 is 15 amino acids. The V end was cut by 9 bases, the J end by 3 bases, with 21 bases between. Germline CDR1 and CDR2: WSHSY and SAAADI.

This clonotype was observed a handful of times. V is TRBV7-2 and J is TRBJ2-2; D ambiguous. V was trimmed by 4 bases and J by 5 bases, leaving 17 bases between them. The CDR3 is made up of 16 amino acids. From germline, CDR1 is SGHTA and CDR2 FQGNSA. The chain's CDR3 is CASSSPGGPVTGELFF. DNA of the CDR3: TGTGCCAGCAGCTCCCCCGGCGGACCGGTAACCGGGGAGCTGTTTTTT.

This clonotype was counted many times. CDR3: CASSTSRGEQFF. Here the CDR3 DNA reads TGTGCCAGCAGTACTAGTCGCGGTGAGCAGTTCTTC. The V and J genes are TRBV27 and TRBJ2-1; TRBD2 might be the D (5 bases). Trimming removed 5 bases at V and 9 bases at J, with 11 bases between. CDR3 length: 12 amino acids. Germline CDR1 MNHEY, CDR2 SMNVEV (reference sequence).

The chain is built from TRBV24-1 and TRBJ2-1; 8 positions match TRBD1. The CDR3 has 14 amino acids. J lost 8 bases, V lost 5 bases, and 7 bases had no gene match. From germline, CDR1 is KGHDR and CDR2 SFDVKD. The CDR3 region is CATSVTGGYDEQFF. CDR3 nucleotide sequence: TGTGCCACCAGTGTTACAGGGGGATACGATGAGCAGTTCTTC.

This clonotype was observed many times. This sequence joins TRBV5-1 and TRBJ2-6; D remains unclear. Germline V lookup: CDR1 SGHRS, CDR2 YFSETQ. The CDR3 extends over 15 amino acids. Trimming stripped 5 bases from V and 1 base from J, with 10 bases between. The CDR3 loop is CASRLRPSGANVLTF. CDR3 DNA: TGCGCCAGCAGACTCCGTCCGTCTGGGGCCAACGTCCTGACTTTC.

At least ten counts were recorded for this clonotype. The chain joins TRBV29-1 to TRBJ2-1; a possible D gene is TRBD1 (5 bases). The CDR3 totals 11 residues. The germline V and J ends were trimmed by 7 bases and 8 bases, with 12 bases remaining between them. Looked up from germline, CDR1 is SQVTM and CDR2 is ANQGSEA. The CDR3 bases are TGCAGCGAACGGACAAGTCATGAGCAGTTCTTC. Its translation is CSERTSHEQFF.

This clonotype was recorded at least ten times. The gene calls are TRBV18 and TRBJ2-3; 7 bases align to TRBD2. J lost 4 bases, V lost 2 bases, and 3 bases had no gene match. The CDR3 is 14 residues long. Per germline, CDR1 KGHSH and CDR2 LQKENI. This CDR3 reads CASSPAGVADTQYF. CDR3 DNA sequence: TGTGCCAGCTCACCAGCGGGGGTTGCAGATACGCAGTATTTT.